A single sample is the source of the 21 T cell receptor beta chains below, sequenced in a study of T-cell memory formation after mild COVID-19. MiXCR was run by TCRdb on the 5' RACE reads, yielding one entry per CDR3 protein. The sample has 110,000 or so distinct CDR3 sequences; roughly 20% are singletons. The sequencing input was PBMCs or a T cell subset sorted from them (not recorded which). The origin of the receptors is a young man who had mild COVID-19 (a few samples of this study predate the infection). Cell type and time point are not known.

The J gene is TRBJ1-4, the V gene TRBV7-8; the D gene is possibly TRBD1 (6 bases). The CDR3 loop spans 15 amino acids. Germline values: CDR1 SGHVS, CDR2 FQNEAQ. V was trimmed by 5 bases and J by 3 bases, leaving 13 bases between them. CDR3: CASSVRQVANEKLFF. The CDR3 DNA sequence: TGTGCCAGCAGCGTTCGACAGGTGGCTAATGAAAAACTGTTTTTT.

The chain combines TRBV27 with TRBJ1-1; TRBD1 matches at 7 bases. V dropped 2 bases and J dropped 6; count of bases not matched to a gene: 6. The CDR3 consists of 14 residues. CDR1 and CDR2 (germline): MNHEY, SMNVEV (reference sequence). This chain's CDR3 is CASSLVQGFPEAFF. CDR3 nucleotides: TGTGCCAGCAGTTTAGTACAGGGGTTTCCTGAAGCTTTCTTT.

The sample holds many counts of this clonotype. The chain employs TRBV7-2 and TRBJ2-5, with D hard to call. Germline V CDR1 and CDR2: SGHTA, FQGNSA. V was shortened by 3 bases and J by 7 bases, with 12 bases between the two germline ends. This CDR3 spans 13 amino acids. DNA of the CDR3: TGTGCCAGCAGCTTTGGGCAACAATGGACCCAGTACTTC. Translated: CASSFGQQWTQYF.

Many counts were recorded for this clonotype. This rearrangement joins TRBV5-1 to TRBJ2-1; 9 bases match TRBD2. Germline V CDR1 and CDR2: SGHRS, YFSETQ. J was trimmed by 4 bases and V by 4 bases; bases with no gene match: 9. This CDR3 contains 16 residues. The CDR3: CASSQRGVKPYNEQFF. Written as DNA, the CDR3 is TGCGCCAGCAGCCAGCGGGGGGTAAAACCGTACAATGAGCAGTTCTTC.

The rearrangement joins TRBV9 to TRBJ2-1, with D perhaps TRBD2 (7 bases). V gave up 4 bases and J gave up 9 bases, with 17 bases separating them. CDR3 length: 14 residues. The germline gives CDR1 SGDLS, CDR2 YYNGEE. The CDR3 nucleotides read TGTGCCAGCAGCCCTGGGAGGGGGGGCGTTGAGCAGTTCTTC. Protein product: CASSPGRGGVEQFF.

The chain uses TRBV19 and TRBJ1-1, with D possibly matching TRBD1 (6 bases). Germline V gene sequence: CDR1 LNHDA, CDR2 SQIVND (reference sequence). The CDR3 consists of 13 residues. V was clipped by 10 bases and J by 4 bases, with 16 bases between them. The CDR3 is CATKGGFGTEAFF. For the CDR3, the DNA is TGTGCCACTAAGGGGGGATTTGGCACTGAAGCTTTCTTT.

V and J are TRBV7-2 and TRBJ1-2; maybe TRBD1 (5 bases). Trimming shortened V by 5 bases and J by 5 bases, and 12 bases separated the two germline ends. Germline V gene sequence: CDR1 SGHTA, CDR2 FQGNSA. The CDR3 covers 13 residues. The DNA for the CDR3 is TGTGCCAGCAGCCTCGGGACGGTATATGGCTACACCTTC. Translated: CASSLGTVYGYTF.

The sample holds a few counts of this clonotype. This rearrangement joins TRBV4-1 to TRBJ1-5, with 9 nucleotides matching TRBD1. Unmatched junction bases numbered 8, after V lost 3 bases and J lost 11 bases. Germline V gene data show CDR1 as MGHRA and CDR2 as YSYEKL. The CDR3 contains 14 residues. CDR3 nucleotides: TGCGCCAGCAGCCAGGAGTCAAGACAGGGGGCCCAGCATTTT. It specifies CASSQESRQGAQHF.

J is TRBJ2-1 and V is TRBV28, with unresolved D. V lost 3 bases to trimming and J lost 6 bases, with 15 bases between them. The CDR3 consists of 15 residues. CDR1 is MDHEN and CDR2 is SYDVKM in the germline V gene. In nucleotides, the CDR3 is TGTGCCAGCAGTTTTACGGGTATGGGTCCCAATGAGCAGTTCTTC. Translation gives CASSFTGMGPNEQFF.

This chain links TRBV2 with TRBJ2-7; D unclear. Germline values: CDR1 SNHLY, CDR2 FYNNEI. V gave up 6 bases and J gave up 2 bases, with 8 bases separating them. CDR3 length: 12 amino acids. CDR3 region: CASRSIAYEQYF. The DNA of the CDR3 is TGTGCCAGCAGGTCCATAGCCTACGAGCAGTACTTC.

There are a few counts of this clonotype. The chain recombines TRBV5-1 with TRBJ2-5, with D uncertain. The germline CDR1 and CDR2 sequences are SGHRS and YFSETQ. Between the trimmed V and J ends, which lost 4 bases and 3 bases, there was a span of 13 bases. The CDR3 spans 14 residues. As DNA, the CDR3 is TGCGCCAGCAGCGCTTTGGACGGAAAAGAGACCCAGTACTTC. Translated: CASSALDGKETQYF.

The V call is TRBV7-9, the J call TRBJ2-5, with 7 bases lining up with TRBD2. The CDR3 is 15 residues long. Germline V CDR1 and CDR2: SEHNR, FQNEAQ (reference sequence). With V trimmed by 6 bases and J by 9 bases, 16 bases remained unmatched. CDR3 nucleotide sequence: TGTGCCAGCAGGACGGACTACGCGGGGGAGAAGGCCCAGTACTTC. Its protein is CASRTDYAGEKAQYF.

This chain connects TRBV6-5 to TRBJ2-7; D is possibly TRBD2 (6 bases). Germline CDR1 is MNHEY and CDR2 is SVGAGI. V was pared by 5 bases and J by 1 base, with 9 bases between. CDR3 length equals 13 residues. The CDR3 DNA reads as TGTGCCAGCAGTACGGGACTGTCCTACGAGCAGTACTTC. Encoded protein: CASSTGLSYEQYF.

This clonotype showed up just a few times. The chain combines TRBV5-6 with TRBJ2-7, with D maybe TRBD1 (5 bases). The CDR3 has 14 residues. The germline V gene has CDR1 SGHDT and CDR2 YYEEEE. Trimming removed 3 bases at V and 2 bases at J, with 12 bases between. CDR3 DNA sequence: TGTGCCAGCAGCTACGACAGAGGACCCTACGAGCAGTACGTC. Translation: CASSYDRGPYEQYV.

This sequence joins TRBV5-6 and TRBJ2-3; D call uncertain. The CDR3 spans 17 residues. Trimming took 0 bases from V and 1 from J, leaving 15 bases between them. The germline V gene has CDR1 SGHDT and CDR2 YYEEEE. The CDR3 spells CASSLVVSGDGTDTQYF. The CDR3 DNA is TGTGCCAGCAGCTTGGTCGTCTCTGGGGATGGCACAGATACGCAGTATTTT.

The V call is TRBV7-9, the J call TRBJ1-5, with a tentative D call TRBD1 (5 bases). With 8 bases removed from V and 5 bases from J, the gap between germline ends came to 10 bases. CDR1 and CDR2 from the germline V gene are SEHNR and FQNEAQ (reference sequence). This CDR3 has 12 residues. For the CDR3, the DNA is TGTGCCAGCCGTCAGGGAGATCAGCCCCAGCATTTT. As protein: CASRQGDQPQHF.

Only a few counts were recorded for this clonotype. V usage is TRBV7-9 and J usage is TRBJ2-3; the match to TRBD2 covers 8 bases. The V segment lost 4 bases and the J segment 5 bases; nucleotides outside the gene matches: 17. Germline CDR1 is SEHNR and CDR2 is FQNEAQ (reference sequence). CDR3 length equals 18 residues. CDR3 coding DNA: TGTGCCAGCAGCTCCCCCCTGGGTAGCGGGGATGGGCGAGATACGCAGTATTTT. Its translation: CASSSPLGSGDGRDTQYF.

The chain couples TRBV4-1 to TRBJ2-5; 11 bases match TRBD2. Losses at the gene ends were 4 bases for V and 5 bases for J; bases not matched to a gene: 6. This CDR3 has 15 residues. The V gene's germline CDR1 is MGHRA and CDR2 YSYEKL. The chain's CDR3 is CASSRLAGSFETQYF. The CDR3 DNA reads as TGCGCCAGCAGCCGACTAGCGGGGAGTTTCGAGACCCAGTACTTC.

The chain uses TRBV14 and TRBJ1-1; D is unclear. The germline gives CDR1 SGHDN, CDR2 FVKESK. This CDR3 has 15 residues. Trimming stripped 0 bases from V and 3 bases from J, with 11 bases between. The CDR3 DNA reads TGTGCCAGCAGCCAAGATCGTGGTCAGTACACTGAAGCTTTCTTT. As protein: CASSQDRGQYTEAFF.

The genes are TRBV18 and TRBJ1-1, with a tentative D call TRBD1 (5 bases). This CDR3 spans 18 amino acids. Trimming left V 0 bases short and J 7 bases short, with 24 bases between. The germline V gene has CDR1 KGHSH and CDR2 LQKENI. The CDR3 sequence: CASSPPYGDQDLFSEAFF. DNA of the CDR3: TGTGCCAGCTCACCACCGTACGGGGACCAGGACTTATTCAGTGAAGCTTTCTTT.

The rearrangement links TRBV6-2 or TRBV6-3 to TRBJ1-2; TRBD1 aligns across 7 bases. Germline V lookup: CDR1 MNHEY, CDR2 SVGEGT. The length of the CDR3 is 13 residues. Trimming cost V 7 bases and J 4 bases; bases outside gene matches: 6. The DNA for the CDR3 is TGTGCCAGCAACCGAGACAGGGCCTATGGCTACACCTTC. Residues: CASNRDRAYGYTF.